This T cell receptor (beta chain) was identified in a study of T cell repertoires in cytomegalovirus infection. On the study more broadly: Public signatures in TCR beta pointed to CMV infection and matching HLA type. Study results and limitations: What dominated the ex vivo response were HLA-C-restricted CMV-specific TCR beta clonotypes. Individuals carrying CMV plus the relevant HLA were identified by cumulative frequency of public TCR beta families.

Each CDR3 protein gets one entry after TCRdb re-called the reads with MiXCR. Here the sample spans approximately 180,000 distinct CDR3 sequences, approximately 20% being singletons. This clonotype was detected a few times. Its antigen remains unknown. This CDR3 has 16 amino acids. Trimming pared 0 bases from V and 4 bases from J, leaving 13 bases between. CDR1 and CDR2 from the germline V gene are LGHNA and YSLEER. The TCR was taken from a human donor in good health (CMV status not recorded). Some clones in this sample may be carry-over from other donors' samples. This sequence joins TRBV4-3 and TRBJ1-5; unclear D gene. The sequenced sample consisted of PBMCs. This CDR3 reads CASSQDIFGRNQPQHF. The CDR3 DNA sequence: TGCGCCAGCAGCCAAGATATATTCGGGAGGAATCAGCCCCAGCATTTT.